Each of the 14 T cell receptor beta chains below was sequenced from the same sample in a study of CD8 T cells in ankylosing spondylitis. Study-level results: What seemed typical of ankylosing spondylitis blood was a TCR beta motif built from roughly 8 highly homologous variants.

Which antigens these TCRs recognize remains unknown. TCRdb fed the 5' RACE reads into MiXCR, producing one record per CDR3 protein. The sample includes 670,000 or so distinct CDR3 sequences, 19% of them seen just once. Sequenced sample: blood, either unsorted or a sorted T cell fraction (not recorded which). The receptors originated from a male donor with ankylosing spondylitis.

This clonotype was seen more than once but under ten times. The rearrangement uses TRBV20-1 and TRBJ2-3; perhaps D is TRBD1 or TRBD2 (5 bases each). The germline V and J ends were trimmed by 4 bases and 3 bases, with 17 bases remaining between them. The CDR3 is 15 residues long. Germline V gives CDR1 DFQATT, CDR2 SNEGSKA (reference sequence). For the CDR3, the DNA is TGCAGTGCTAAAGGGACCCCCCATAGGACAGATACGCAGTATTTT. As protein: CSAKGTPHRTDTQYF.

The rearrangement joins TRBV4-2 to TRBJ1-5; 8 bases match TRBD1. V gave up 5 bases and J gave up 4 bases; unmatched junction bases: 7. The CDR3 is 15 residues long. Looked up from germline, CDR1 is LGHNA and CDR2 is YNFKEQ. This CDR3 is CASSEGQGENQPQHF. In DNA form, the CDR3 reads TGTGCCAGCAGCGAAGGACAGGGCGAAAATCAGCCCCAGCATTTT.

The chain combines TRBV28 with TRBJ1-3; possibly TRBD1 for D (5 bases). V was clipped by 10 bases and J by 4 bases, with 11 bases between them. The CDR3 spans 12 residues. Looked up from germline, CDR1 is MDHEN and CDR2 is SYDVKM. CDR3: CATQQEGNTIYF. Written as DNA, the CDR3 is TGTGCCACACAACAGGAGGGAAACACCATATATTTT.

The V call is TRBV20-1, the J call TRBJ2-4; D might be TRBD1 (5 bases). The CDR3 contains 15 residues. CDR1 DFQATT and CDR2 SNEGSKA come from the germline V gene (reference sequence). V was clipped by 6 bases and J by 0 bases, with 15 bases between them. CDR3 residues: CSASPDRLAKNIQYF. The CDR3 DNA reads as TGCAGTGCCAGCCCCGACAGACTAGCCAAAAACATTCAGTACTTC.

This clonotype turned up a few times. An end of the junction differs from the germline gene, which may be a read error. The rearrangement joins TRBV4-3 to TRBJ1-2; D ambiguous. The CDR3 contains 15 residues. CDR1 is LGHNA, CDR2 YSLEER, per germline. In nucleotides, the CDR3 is TGCGCCAGCAGCGAAGATCATGGCAGCAACTATGGCTACACCTTC. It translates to CASSEDHGSNYGYTF.

The DNA of the CDR3 is TGTGCCAGCAGCTTGGAAGGGTGGTCTACTGAAGCTTTCTTT. As protein: CASSLEGWSTEAFF. The chain employs TRBV5-6 and TRBJ1-1; D not resolved. Trimming shortened V by 0 bases and J by 5 bases, and 11 bases separated the two germline ends. The CDR3 covers 14 residues. Germline V gene sequence: CDR1 SGHDT, CDR2 YYEEEE.

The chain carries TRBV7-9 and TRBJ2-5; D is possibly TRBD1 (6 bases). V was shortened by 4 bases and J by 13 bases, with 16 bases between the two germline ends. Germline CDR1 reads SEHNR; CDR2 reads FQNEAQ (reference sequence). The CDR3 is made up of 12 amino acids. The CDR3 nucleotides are TGTGCCAGCAGCTCGGCAGGGGCGAAGGGGTACTTC. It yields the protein CASSSAGAKGYF. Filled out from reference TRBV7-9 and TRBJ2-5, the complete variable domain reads DTGVSQNPRHKITKRGQNVTFRCDPISEHNRLYWYRQTLGQGPEFLTYFQNEAQLEKSRLLSDRFSAERPKGSFSTLEIQRTEQGDSAMYLCASSSAGAKGYFGPGTRLLVL.

In nucleotides, the CDR3 is TGCAGCGTTGAATGGACAGGGGTGAATGAGCAGTTCTTC. This gives the protein CSVEWTGVNEQFF. The J gene is TRBJ2-1, the V gene TRBV29-1; 9 nucleotides align to TRBD1. This CDR3 comprises 13 residues. V was clipped by 2 bases and J by 7 bases; unmatched bases: 3. Per the germline V gene, CDR1 is SQVTM and CDR2 is ANQGSEA.

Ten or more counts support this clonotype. The CDR3 reads CSVETDWLDTGELFF. For the CDR3, the DNA is TGCAGCGTTGAAACGGACTGGCTGGACACCGGGGAGCTGTTTTTT. The chain recombines TRBV29-1 with TRBJ2-2, with D possibly being TRBD2 (5 bases). Trimming pared 2 bases from V and 3 bases from J, leaving 13 bases between. The CDR3 has 15 amino acids. Germline assignment: CDR1 SQVTM and CDR2 ANQGSEA.

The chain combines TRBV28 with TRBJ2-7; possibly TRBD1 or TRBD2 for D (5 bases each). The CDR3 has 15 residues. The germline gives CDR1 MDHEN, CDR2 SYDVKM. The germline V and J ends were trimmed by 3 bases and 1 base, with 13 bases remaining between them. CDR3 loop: CASSFLKEGSYEQYF. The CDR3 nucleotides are TGTGCCAGCAGTTTCCTGAAAGAGGGGTCCTACGAGCAGTACTTC.

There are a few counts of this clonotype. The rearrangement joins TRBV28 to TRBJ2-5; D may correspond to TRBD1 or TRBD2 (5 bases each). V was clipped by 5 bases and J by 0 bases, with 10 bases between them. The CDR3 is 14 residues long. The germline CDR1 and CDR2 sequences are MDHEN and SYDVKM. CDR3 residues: CASSLPGHQETQYF. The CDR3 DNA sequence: TGTGCCAGCAGTCTACCGGGACACCAAGAGACCCAGTACTTC.

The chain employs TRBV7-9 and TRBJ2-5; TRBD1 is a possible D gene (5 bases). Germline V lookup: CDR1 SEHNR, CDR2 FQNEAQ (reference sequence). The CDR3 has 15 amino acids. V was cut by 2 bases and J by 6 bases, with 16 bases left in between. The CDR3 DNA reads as TGTGCCAGCAGCTTAAACCCCGGCGGACAACAGACCCAGTACTTC. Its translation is CASSLNPGGQQTQYF.

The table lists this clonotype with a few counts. CDR3 amino acids: CASSRQRMNTEAFF. The CDR3 DNA reads TGTGCCAGCTCAAGACAGAGAATGAACACTGAAGCTTTCTTT. V gene TRBV18 combines with J gene TRBJ1-1, with D possibly matching TRBD1 (5 bases). CDR1 is KGHSH, CDR2 LQKENI, per germline. Trimming shortened V by 5 bases and J by 0 bases, and 10 bases separated the two germline ends. The CDR3 is 14 amino acids. The full variable domain, completed using reference TRBV18 and TRBJ1-1, is NAGVMQNPRHLVRRRGQEARLRCSPMKGHSHVYWYRQLPEEGLKFMVYLQKENIIDESGMPKERFSAEFPKEGPSILRIQQVVRGDSAAYFCASSRQRMNTEAFFGQGTRLTVV.

CDR3 region: CASSPTRRGYQPQHF. In DNA, the CDR3 is TGTGCCAGCAGTCCAACCCGCCGGGGGTACCAGCCCCAGCATTTT. The gene calls are TRBV27 and TRBJ1-5; possibly TRBD1 for D (5 bases). The CDR3 loop spans 15 amino acids. Per germline, CDR1 MNHEY and CDR2 SMNVEV (reference sequence). The V end was cut by 5 bases, the J end by 7 bases, with 18 bases between.